The 12 T cell receptor beta chains below come from one sample, sequenced in a study of T cell responses to AZD1222 COVID-19 vaccine. Clones were sequenced by immunoSEQ multiplex PCR, and TCRdb holds only the in-frame ones, with some missing. The table lists 100,000 to 150,000 clones, roughly 88% of them singletons, with 4% to 5.5% in the top ten. The source material was peripheral blood, sampled on day 0 of MenACWY control vaccination. Every receptor here comes from an adult in good health.

DNA for the CDR3: TGTGCCAGCAGTTTCGGACAGGGTACCCAGTACTTC. This gives the protein CASSFGQGTQYF. V is TRBV27 and J is TRBJ2-5, with 8 bases identical to TRBD1. V gave up 3 bases and J gave up 8 bases; unmatched junction bases: 2. This CDR3 has 12 residues. Germline V gene data show CDR1 as MNHEY and CDR2 as SMNVEV (reference sequence).

The chain uses TRBV4-3 and TRBJ2-3; tentative D call: TRBD2 (6 bases). The CDR3 has 17 amino acids. Trimming took off 0 bases at V and 0 bases at J, with 13 bases between the two ends. Per germline, CDR1 LGHNA and CDR2 YSLEER. The CDR3 region is CASSQDRGGVSTDTQYF. The CDR3 DNA is TGCGCCAGCAGCCAAGATAGAGGCGGGGTTAGCACAGATACGCAGTATTTT.

This clone has only a few counts. V gene TRBV6-5 combines with J gene TRBJ1-2, with D possibly TRBD1 on 5 matching bases. The CDR3 loop spans 14 amino acids. Trimming pared 5 bases from V and 3 bases from J, leaving 13 bases between. The germline V gene has CDR1 MNHEY and CDR2 SVGAGI. The chain's CDR3 is CASSPTGAYYGYTF. CDR3 bases: TGTGCCAGCAGTCCCACTGGGGCTTACTATGGCTACACCTTC.

The chain recombines TRBV27 with TRBJ2-1; possibly TRBD1 or TRBD2 for D (5 bases each). The length of the CDR3 is 15 residues. Germline values: CDR1 MNHEY, CDR2 SMNVEV (reference sequence). The germline V and J ends were trimmed by 3 bases and 3 bases, with 12 bases remaining between them. CDR3: CASSLQGGGYNEQFF. As DNA, the CDR3 is TGTGCCAGCAGTTTGCAGGGCGGAGGCTACAATGAGCAGTTCTTC.

This chain links TRBV7-2 with TRBJ1-5, with D possibly being TRBD1 (6 bases). The CDR3 is 15 residues long. Trimming pared 5 bases from V and 0 bases from J, leaving 11 bases between. Germline CDR1 is SGHTA and CDR2 is FQGNSA. In DNA form, the CDR3 reads TGTGCCAGCAGCGGACAGAGTTATAGCAATCAGCCCCAGCATTTT. This gives the protein CASSGQSYSNQPQHF.

This clone came up once. In DNA form, the CDR3 reads TGTGCCAGCAGCCAAGCAGGGGTACTATCACCCCTCCACTTT. Amino acid sequence: CASSQAGVLSPLHF. This chain joins TRBV3-1 (or the pseudogene TRBV3-2) and TRBJ1-6, with D perhaps TRBD1 (6 bases). This CDR3 spans 14 amino acids. V shed 1 base and J shed 10 bases, with 11 bases lying between them. CDR1 and CDR2 (germline): LGHDT, YNNKEL (reference sequence).

The genes are TRBV21-1 and TRBJ2-1; no DNA check was done on the table's D call, TRBD2. TRBV21-1 has pseudogene status. The CDR3 runs 20 residues. CDR3 in amino acids: CASAGRLYYREECRYNEQFF. The CDR3 DNA reads TGTGCCAGCGCGGGACGGCTATATTATCGGGAGGAATGTAGGTACAATGAGCAGTTCTTC.

The chain couples TRBV7-2 to TRBJ1-2, with unresolved D. V was pared by 5 bases and J by 2 bases, with 15 bases between. CDR1 is SGHTA, CDR2 FQGNSA, per germline. This CDR3 is built from 15 residues. CDR3 loop: CASSVEGLGNYGYTF. The CDR3 nucleotides are TGTGCCAGCAGCGTAGAAGGGCTGGGGAACTATGGCTACACCTTC.

J is TRBJ2-4 and V is TRBV5-6; D is perhaps TRBD2 (6 bases). Trimming pared 6 bases from V and 1 base from J, leaving 14 bases between. CDR1 is SGHDT and CDR2 is YYEEEE in the germline V gene. The length of the CDR3 is 15 residues. CDR3 amino acids: CASNSGSVAKNIQYF. The CDR3 DNA is TGTGCCAGCAATTCCGGGAGCGTGGCCAAAAACATTCAGTACTTC.

Concerning this clone itself: Its ends do not fully match the called genes, so a read error is possible. This chain uses TRBV27 with TRBJ2-7; the match to TRBD2 covers 10 bases. CDR3 length equals 14 residues. CDR1 is MNHEY and CDR2 is SMNVEV in the germline V gene (reference sequence). The CDR3 region has the DNA TGTGTCAGCGGACGGACTAGCGGCTCCTACGAGCAGTACTTC. It specifies CVSGRTSGSYEQYF.

This sequence joins TRBV5-1 and TRBJ1-4, with D uncertain. Trimming removed 3 bases from V and 7 bases from J, with 13 bases in between. Looked up from germline, CDR1 is SGHRS and CDR2 is YFSETQ. This CDR3 is 14 amino acids long. In DNA form, the CDR3 reads TGCGCCAGCAGCTCAGAGGGTCAAGGTGAAAAACTGTTTTTT. As protein: CASSSEGQGEKLFF. Filled out from reference TRBV5-1 and TRBJ1-4, the complete variable domain reads KAGVTQTPRYLIKTRGQQVTLSCSPISGHRSVSWYQQTPGQGLQFLFEYFSETQRNKGNFPGRFSGRQFSNSRSEMNVSTLELGDSALYLCASSSEGQGEKLFFGSGTQLSVL.

This clone was seen a single time. As DNA, the CDR3 is TGTGCCAGCAGCTTAGAGGTGGACACTGAAGCTTTCTTT. Amino acids: CASSLEVDTEAFF. The chain uses TRBV7-2 and TRBJ1-1; D gene ambiguous. Germline CDR1 is SGHTA and CDR2 is FQGNSA. Trimming stripped 1 base from V and 3 bases from J, with 6 bases between. The length of the CDR3 is 13 residues. Looking up the rest from reference TRBV7-2 and TRBJ1-1 gives the full variable domain: GAGVSQSPSNKVTEKGKDVELRCDPISGHTALYWYRQSLGQGLEFLIYFQGNSAPDKSGLPSDRFSAERTGGSVSTLTIQRTQQEDSAVYLCASSLEVDTEAFFGQGTRLTVV.